A single sample gave rise to the 26 T cell receptor beta chains below, sequenced in a study of CD8+CD57+ T cells in acquired aplastic anemia. It was genomic DNA that served as the template for profiling TCR beta VDJ and CDR3. TCRdb called the reads again in MiXCR, with one record for every CDR3 protein. The sample gives 350,000 to 450,000 distinct CDR3 sequences, 65% to 80% of which show up once; under 5% is in the top ten. The sample was sorted CD4+, CD8+, or CD8+CD57+ T cells (not recorded which) from PBMCs. Every receptor here comes from a human donor in good health, serving as a control.

This chain connects TRBV7-2 to TRBJ1-2; TRBD1 aligns across 8 bases. V was pared by 3 bases and J by 7 bases, with 4 bases of the junction left unmatched. This CDR3 is 13 amino acids long. Germline CDR1 is SGHTA and CDR2 is FQGNSA. For the CDR3, the DNA is TGTGCCAGCAGCTTCACAGGGGGTGTTGGCTACACCTTC. This translates into CASSFTGGVGYTF.

On this clonotype itself: One junction end disagrees with the germline gene, perhaps due to a read error. The J gene is TRBJ1-2, the V gene TRBV20-1; no reliable D call. The CDR3 has 13 residues. CDR1 is DFQATT and CDR2 is SNEGSKA in the germline V gene (reference sequence). The CDR3 DNA reads TGCAGCGCTAGGGTCCGGGGAGGCGACTGCTACACCTTC. Its translation is CSARVRGGDCYTF.

J is TRBJ1-2 and V is TRBV20-1; D call uncertain. V lost 3 bases and J lost 6, with 14 bases in between. Per the germline V gene, CDR1 is DFQATT and CDR2 is SNEGSKA (reference sequence). This CDR3 region has 13 residues. The CDR3 loop is CSARDRSGHGYTF. The DNA of the CDR3 is TGCAGTGCTAGGGATCGCTCGGGCCATGGCTACACCTTC.

The chain uses TRBV15 and TRBJ1-2; the D gene is possibly TRBD1 (6 bases). The germline V gene has CDR1 LNHNV and CDR2 YYDKDF (reference sequence). V gave up 6 bases and J gave up 8 bases, with 16 bases separating them. The CDR3 length is 13 residues. CDR3 coding DNA: TGTGCCACCAGGCCAGAGGGGGTGAAGGGCTACACCTTC. Translation gives CATRPEGVKGYTF. The variable domain in full, with the rest retrieved from reference TRBV15 and TRBJ1-2, is DAMVIQNPRYQVTQFGKPVTLSCSQTLNHNVMYWYQQKSSQAPKLLFHYYDKDFNNEADTPDNFQSRRPNTSFCFLDIRSPGLGDTAMYLCATRPEGVKGYTFGSGTRLTVV.

To note about this clonotype: It is likely a read error, because the conserved phenylalanine at the end of the CDR3 is missing. The DNA is omitted, as the CDR3 cannot be located on it reliably, and the CDR3 follows TCRdb's listing. The genes are TRBV7-8 and TRBJ2-1. CDR1 and CDR2 from the germline V gene are SGHVS and FQNEAQ. The CDR3 is 11 residues long, ends included. CDR3 loop: CASSYRRGTLV.

In the case of this clonotype: An end of the junction differs from the germline gene, which may be a read error. The chain combines TRBV7-2 with TRBJ2-1; D is ambiguous. This CDR3 region has 15 residues. Germline CDR1 reads SGHTA; CDR2 reads FQGNSA. This CDR3 reads CASSPDNGQYIEPFF. For the CDR3, the DNA is TGTGCCAGCAGCCCCGACAACGGGCAGTACATTGAGCCGTTCTTC.

The gene calls are TRBV7-2 and TRBJ1-6, with D unclear. The DNA end lines up better with TRBJ1-5; the J call may be wrong. The length of the CDR3 is 14 residues. The germline CDR1 and CDR2 sequences are SGHTA and FQGNSA. The CDR3 coding sequence is TGTGCCAGCAGCTCCGAGAGGGTGGATCAGCCCCAGCATTTT. Amino acids: CASSSERVDQPQHF.

Only a few counts were recorded for this clonotype. The chain couples TRBV3-1 to TRBJ1-2; D gene uncertain. The CDR3 is made up of 17 amino acids. The germline CDR1 and CDR2 sequences are LGHDT and YNNKEL (reference sequence). V was shortened by 4 bases and J by 5 bases, with 23 bases between the two germline ends. The CDR3 reads CASSPLETLNPSYGYTF. DNA of the CDR3: TGTGCCAGCAGCCCCCTGGAAACTTTGAACCCCTCATATGGCTACACCTTC.

This clonotype was observed many times. The chain is built from TRBV2 and TRBJ1-5; TRBD1 agrees at 7 bases. Germline V gene data show CDR1 as SNHLY and CDR2 as FYNNEI. The CDR3 totals 19 residues. V was clipped by 6 bases and J by 2 bases; unmatched bases: 19. The CDR3 DNA follows: TGTGCCAGCAGCGGTCCGGGACAGTGGGCCCTTATTGGCAATCAGCCCCAGCATTTT. Translated: CASSGPGQWALIGNQPQHF.

The sample holds a few counts of this clonotype. The gene calls are TRBV9 and TRBJ1-2; D is undetermined. In germline, CDR1 is SGDLS, CDR2 YYNGEE. V lost 0 bases to trimming and J lost 4 bases, with 10 bases between them. The length of the CDR3 is 14 residues. The CDR3 sequence: CASSVDAGGYGYTF. CDR3 in DNA: TGTGCCAGCAGCGTAGACGCAGGAGGCTATGGCTACACCTTC.

Of note for this clonotype: One junction end disagrees with the germline gene, perhaps due to a read error. The gene calls are TRBV9 and TRBJ1-4; 7 nucleotides line up with TRBD1. Germline-derived CDR1 and CDR2 are SGDLS and YYNGEE. CDR3 length: 15 amino acids. Written as DNA, the CDR3 is TGTGCCAGCAGCGTTACAGGGGCAACTAATGAAAAGCTGTTTTTT. Translated: CASSVTGATNEKLFF.

On this clonotype itself: Because the CDR3 is missing its conserved closing phenylalanine or tryptophan, this is likely a read error. No DNA is shown, since the ends of the CDR3 on it are uncertain; the CDR3 is the one TCRdb lists. The chain uses TRBV7-2 and TRBJ1-1; the table's D call of TRBD1 was not tested on the DNA. Germline CDR1 SGHTA, CDR2 FQGNSA. The CDR3 spans 13 amino acids, including both terminal residues. The CDR3 region is CASSETGTGAGEQ.

This clonotype was seen just once. The chain recombines TRBV20-1 with TRBJ2-5; TRBD2 matches at 14 bases. The germline CDR1 and CDR2 sequences are DFQATT and SNEGSKA (reference sequence). Unmatched junction bases numbered 1, after V lost 8 bases and J lost 2 bases. The CDR3 loop spans 13 amino acids. The CDR3 region is CSWTSGGQETQYF. The DNA of the CDR3 is TGCAGTTGGACTAGCGGGGGGCAAGAGACCCAGTACTTC.

As to this clonotype: Because it lacks the conserved phenylalanine or tryptophan at the end, this CDR3 is likely a read error. It is unclear where the CDR3 begins or ends on the DNA, so no DNA is shown, and the CDR3 is as TCRdb lists it. V is TRBV6-5 and J is TRBJ2-7; the table's D call TRBD1 went unverified against the DNA. Per germline, CDR1 MNHEY and CDR2 SVGAGI. The CDR3 sequence runs 9 residues, both termini included. CDR3 region: CASSDQTGL.

This sequence joins TRBV5-1 and TRBJ2-5; 7 nucleotides agree with TRBD1. V lost 3 bases and J lost 7; bases outside the gene matches: 9. The CDR3 has 14 residues. Germline V lookup: CDR1 SGHRS, CDR2 YFSETQ. CDR3 nucleotide sequence: TGCGCCAGCAGCTGGGGCCCGGGACAGCCGACCCAGTACTTC. Its translation: CASSWGPGQPTQYF.

The chain recombines TRBV7-8 with TRBJ2-5; perhaps TRBD2 as D (5 bases). Trimming shortened V by 6 bases and J by 5 bases, and 22 bases separated the two germline ends. The CDR3 covers 16 residues. Germline V gene sequence: CDR1 SGHVS, CDR2 FQNEAQ. Here the CDR3 reads CASRKNLSGLEETQYF. CDR3 nucleotide sequence: TGTGCCAGCAGGAAAAACTTAAGCGGACTCGAGGAGACCCAGTACTTC.

The genes are TRBV5-1 and TRBJ2-3, with D perhaps matching TRBD2 (5 bases). CDR1 SGHRS and CDR2 YFSETQ come from the germline V gene. The length of the CDR3 is 16 residues. Trimming left V 4 bases short and J 8 bases short, with 23 bases between. The CDR3 DNA sequence: TGCGCCAGCAGCCAAGATGGAGGAGACCAGTTGGGTACGCAGTATTTT. Its translation is CASSQDGGDQLGTQYF.

This clonotype was recorded many times. J is TRBJ2-5 and V is TRBV7-9, with 10 bases aligning to TRBD1. This CDR3 region has 15 residues. The V and J ends lost 5 bases and 4 bases, in that order; junction bases with no gene match: 7. CDR1 is SEHNR, CDR2 FQNEAQ, per germline (reference sequence). The CDR3 DNA is TGTGCCAGCAGCCCCGGGACAGGGGTGAGAGAGACCCAGTACTTC. This gives the protein CASSPGTGVRETQYF.

This clonotype was recorded at least ten times. The DNA for the CDR3 is TGTGCCAGCAGTTACTCGATAGGGGAGAATCAGCCCCAGCATTTT. Protein sequence: CASSYSIGENQPQHF. The chain links TRBV6-6 to TRBJ1-5; D is perhaps TRBD1 (5 bases). CDR1 MNHNY and CDR2 SVGAGI come from the germline V gene (reference sequence). V was shortened by 0 bases and J by 4 bases, with 10 bases between the two germline ends. The CDR3 spans 15 residues.

J is TRBJ2-3 and V is TRBV9; the D call may be TRBD1 or TRBD2 (6 bases each). Germline CDR1 SGDLS, CDR2 YYNGEE. V was cut by 0 bases and J by 7 bases, with 12 bases left in between. This CDR3 is built from 14 residues. The DNA of the CDR3 is TGTGCCAGCAGCGTAGGTTCGGGGGCACATACGCAGTATTTT. Protein product: CASSVGSGAHTQYF.

This clonotype was observed once. An end of the junction does not agree with germline; a read error may underlie this. The gene calls are TRBV20-1 and TRBJ1-1, with D possibly TRBD1 on 5 matching bases. The CDR3 runs 13 residues. Germline CDR1 is DFQATT and CDR2 is SNEGSKA (reference sequence). Here the CDR3 DNA reads TGCAGTGCTGGGACGGGGCTTAACACGGAAGCTTTCTTT. Translated: CSAGTGLNTEAFF.

The chain recombines TRBV29-1 with TRBJ2-3, with D maybe TRBD1 (5 bases). The CDR3 extends over 11 amino acids. The V end lost 1 base, the J end lost 13 bases, and 12 bases lay between the germline ends. Germline V gene data show CDR1 as SQVTM and CDR2 as ANQGSEA. The CDR3 DNA reads TGCAGCGTTGAAGGGGGCCAGTTGGAGTATTTT. It is translated as CSVEGGQLEYF.

This clonotype was recorded at least ten times. This chain uses TRBV5-1 with TRBJ1-2; unclear D gene. The CDR3 spans 12 residues. Trimming took 0 bases from V and 6 from J, leaving 6 bases between them. Per germline, CDR1 SGHRS and CDR2 YFSETQ. For the CDR3, the DNA is TGCGCCAGCAGCTTGGCCGGTGATGGCTACACCTTC. Amino acid sequence: CASSLAGDGYTF.

Concerning this clonotype itself: A read error is possible here, since a much larger clone lies one base away. The CDR3 here is CASSLLYGRGNGYTF. The CDR3 DNA reads TGTGCCAGCAGTTTATTATACGGCAGGGGGAATGGCTACACCTTC. The chain uses TRBV12-3 or TRBV12-4 and TRBJ1-2; TRBD1 matches at 7 bases. This CDR3 comprises 15 residues. After removal of 2 bases from V and 6 bases from J, the junction contained 9 bases not matched to a gene.

This clonotype was seen more than once but under ten times. A much larger clone sits a single nucleotide away, making a read error possible. The rearrangement uses TRBV12-3 or TRBV12-4 and TRBJ1-1; 7 positions agree with TRBD1. This CDR3 region has 14 residues. The CDR3 region is CASSLGQMNAEAFF. As DNA, the CDR3 is TGTGCCAGCAGTTTGGGACAGATGAACGCTGAAGCTTTCTTT.

This clonotype was recorded many times. This chain joins TRBV12-3 or TRBV12-4 and TRBJ1-5; 7 nucleotides match TRBD1. V trimming: 6 bases; J trimming: 7 bases; junction bases outside the gene matches: 9. The CDR3 contains 14 residues. DNA of the CDR3: TGTGCCAGCAGCCAGGGGGGGGAGGGGCAGCCCCAGCATTTT. Its protein is CASSQGGEGQPQHF.